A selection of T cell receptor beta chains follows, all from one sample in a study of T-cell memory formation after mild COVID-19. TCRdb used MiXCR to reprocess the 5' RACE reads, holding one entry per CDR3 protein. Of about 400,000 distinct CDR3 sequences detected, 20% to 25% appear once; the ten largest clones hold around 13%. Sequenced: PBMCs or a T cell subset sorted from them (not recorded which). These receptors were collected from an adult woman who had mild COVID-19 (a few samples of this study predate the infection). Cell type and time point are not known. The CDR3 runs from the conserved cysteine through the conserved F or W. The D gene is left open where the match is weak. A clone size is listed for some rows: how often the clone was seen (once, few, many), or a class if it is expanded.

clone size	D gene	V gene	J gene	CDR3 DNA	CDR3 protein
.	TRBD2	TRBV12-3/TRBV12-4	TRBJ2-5	TGTGCCAGCAGTTTAGTCCTAGCGGGGGTTGAGACCCAGTACTTC	CASSLVLAGVETQYF
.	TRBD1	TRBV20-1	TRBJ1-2	TGCAGTGCTAGTTCCCAGGGGGTGTATGGCTACACCTTC	CSASSQGVYGYTF
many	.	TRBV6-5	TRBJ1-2	TGTGCCAGCAGTTATGGGGGGAACTATGGCTACACCTTC	CASSYGGNYGYTF
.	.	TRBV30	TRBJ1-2	TGTGCCTGGAGTACTGGGGCAGGGCAGAGGTCTGGCTACACCTTC	CAWSTGAGQRSGYTF
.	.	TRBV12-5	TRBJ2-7	TGTGCTAGTGGGGCAGGAATCTACGAGCAGTACTTC	CASGAGIYEQYF
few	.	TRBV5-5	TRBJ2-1	TGTGCCAGCAGGGGGGCGGGTTTCGATGAGCAGTTCTTC	CASRGAGFDEQFF
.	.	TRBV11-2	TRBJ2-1	TGTGCCAGCAGCTTAGGCCATAGCGTTGAGCAGTTCTTC	CASSLGHSVEQFF
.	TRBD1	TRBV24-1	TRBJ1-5	TGTGCCACCCAGGGGGCTGGACAGCCCCAGCATTTT	CATQGAGQPQHF
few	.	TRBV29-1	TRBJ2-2	TGCAGCGTTGGACAGTCGAACACCGGGGAGCTGTTTTTT	CSVGQSNTGELFF
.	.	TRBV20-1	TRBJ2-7	TGCAGCCGAGGCAGAACAGCCTACGAGCAGTACTTC	CSRGRTAYEQYF
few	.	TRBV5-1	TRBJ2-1	TGCGCCAGCAGCCCACAGGGGGGGTCCTACAATGAGCAGTTCTTC	CASSPQGGSYNEQFF
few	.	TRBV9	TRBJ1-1	TGTGCCAGCAGCGTAGCCCCTTTGAACACTGAAGCTTTCTTT	CASSVAPLNTEAFF
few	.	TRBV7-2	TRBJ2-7	TGTGCCAGCAGCCCGCAAGGGGGGTCCTACGAGCAGTACTTC	CASSPQGGSYEQYF
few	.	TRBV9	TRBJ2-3	TGTGCCAGCAGCGTAGGAGACGGACTTAGCACAGATACGCAGTATTTT	CASSVGDGLSTDTQYF
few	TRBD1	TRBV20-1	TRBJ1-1	TGCAGTGCCCCAAGACAGGGGGGGACTGAAGCTTTCTTT	CSAPRQGGTEAFF
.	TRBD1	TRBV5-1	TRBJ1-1	TGCGCCAGCAGCAGGGGACAGGAAGCTTTCTTT	CASSRGQEAFF
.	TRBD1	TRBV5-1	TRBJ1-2	TGCGCCAGCACCGGGGCCCGACAGGGGAACTATGGCTACACCTTC	CASTGARQGNYGYTF
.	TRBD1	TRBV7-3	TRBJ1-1	TGTGCCAGCCGACAGGGGACGAACACTGAAGCTTTCTTT	CASRQGTNTEAFF
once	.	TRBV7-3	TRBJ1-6	TGTGCCAGCAGCTTCCAGGGTTATAATTCACCCCTCCACTTT	CASSFQGYNSPLHF
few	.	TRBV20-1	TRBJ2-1	TGCAGTGCTAGAGGCGGGGGCCACTCAGGGGACAATGAGCAGTTCTTC	CSARGGGHSGDNEQFF
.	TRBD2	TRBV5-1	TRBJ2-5	TGCGCCAGCAGCTTGGCCAACTCCGCCGGACTAGCGGGGAACCAAGAGACCCAGTACTTC	CASSLANSAGLAGNQETQYF
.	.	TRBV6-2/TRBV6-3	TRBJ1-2	TGTGCCAGCAGTTACGCGGCGGCCGGGGGCTACACCTTC	CASSYAAAGGYTF
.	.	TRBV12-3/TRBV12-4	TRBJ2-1	TGTGCCAGCACTCCAGGGGAGTTCAGCTACAATGAGCAGTTCTTC	CASTPGEFSYNEQFF
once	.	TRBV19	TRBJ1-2	TGTGCCAGCTTGGCAGCTGAAGACCCTAACTATGGCTACACCTTC	CASLAAEDPNYGYTF
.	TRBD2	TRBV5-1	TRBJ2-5	TGCGCCAGCAGCTCAGCGGGGGTCCAAGAGACCCAGTACTTC	CASSSAGVQETQYF
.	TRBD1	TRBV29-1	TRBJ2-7	TGCAGCGTTGATCAAGGACAGGGAGTCCACGAGCAGTACTTC	CSVDQGQGVHEQYF
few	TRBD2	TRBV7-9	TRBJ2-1	TGTGCCAGCAGCTCGACTAGCGGGATTAATGAGCAGTTCTTC	CASSSTSGINEQFF
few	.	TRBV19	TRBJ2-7	TGTGCCAGCGGATTGACAGGCGTTTCCTACGAGCAGTACTTC	CASGLTGVSYEQYF
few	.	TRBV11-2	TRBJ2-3	TGTGCCAGCAGCTTCGGGGATCGAGGAGGTGATACGCAGTATTTT	CASSFGDRGGDTQYF
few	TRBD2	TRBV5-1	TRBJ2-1	TGCGCCAGCAGCTTGGAACTAGCGGGAGGGGAAGAGCAGTTCTTC	CASSLELAGGEEQFF
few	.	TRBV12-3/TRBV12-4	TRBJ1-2	TGTGCCAGCAGTTTCTCTCCCGGGACGGCTTATGGCTACACCTTC	CASSFSPGTAYGYTF
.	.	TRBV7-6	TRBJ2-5	TGTGCCAGCAGCTTACAGTACCAAGAGACCCAGTACTTC	CASSLQYQETQYF
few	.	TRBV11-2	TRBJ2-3	TGTGCCAGCAGCCAGGGACATCGCGATACGCAGTATTTT	CASSQGHRDTQYF
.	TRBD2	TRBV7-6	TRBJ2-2	TGTGCCAGCAGCTTTGTAGCGGGGGGTTCGAACACCGGGGAGCTGTTTTTT	CASSFVAGGSNTGELFF
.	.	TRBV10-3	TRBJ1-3	TGTGCAACCAACCGGGGGGCTGGAAACACCATATATTTT	CATNRGAGNTIYF
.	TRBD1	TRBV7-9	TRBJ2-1	TGTGCCAGCAGCCCACCGACAGGGTGGAATGAGCAGTTCTTC	CASSPPTGWNEQFF
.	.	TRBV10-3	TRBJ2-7	TGTGCCATCAGTGCCCAAGACGGTGGGTCCTACGAGCAGTACTTC	CAISAQDGGSYEQYF
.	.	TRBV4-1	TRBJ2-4	TGCGCCAGCAGCCATCCTCTGGTTCTAGCCAAAAACATTCAGTACTTC	CASSHPLVLAKNIQYF
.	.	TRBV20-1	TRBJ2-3	TGCAGTGTCGGGGTAGTAAGGAGGGGCACAGATACGCAGTATTTT	CSVGVVRRGTDTQYF
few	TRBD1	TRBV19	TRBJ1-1	TGTGCCAGTGCTCTGACAGGGGCCATGAACACTGAAGCTTTCTTT	CASALTGAMNTEAFF
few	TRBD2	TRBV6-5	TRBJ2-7	TGTGCCAGCTTTAGCGGGACTAAATACGAGCAGTACTTC	CASFSGTKYEQYF
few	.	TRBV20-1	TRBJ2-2	TGCAGTGCACCTCTAGCGTTGAACACCGGGGAGCTGTTTTTT	CSAPLALNTGELFF
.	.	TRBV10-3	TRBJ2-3	TGTGCCATCAAGGGTGGGACTAGCACAGATACGCAGTATTTT	CAIKGGTSTDTQYF
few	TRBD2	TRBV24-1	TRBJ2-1	TGTGCCACCAGCCCTGGGACTAGCGGGATTAATGAGCAGTTCTTC	CATSPGTSGINEQFF
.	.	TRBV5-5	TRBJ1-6	TGTGCCAGCAGCTTACTCTATCTGGGAGGGGAAGGTAATTCACCCCTCCACTTT	CASSLLYLGGEGNSPLHF
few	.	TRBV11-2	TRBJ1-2	TGTGCCAGCAGCTTAGGGGCCGGCTATGGCTACACCTTC	CASSLGAGYGYTF
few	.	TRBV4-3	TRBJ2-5	TGCGCCAGCAGCCAAGACACGAGCAGAATACAGGAGACCCAGTACTTC	CASSQDTSRIQETQYF
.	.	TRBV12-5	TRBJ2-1	TGTGCTAGTGGTTTGGCGACTCCTGGGGCCTACAATGAGCAGTTCTTC	CASGLATPGAYNEQFF
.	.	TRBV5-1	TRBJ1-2	TGCGCCAGCAGCTTGAGTGGGATTACCTATGGCTACACCTTC	CASSLSGITYGYTF
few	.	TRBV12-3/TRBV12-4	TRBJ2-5	TGTGCCAGCAGTTCCCAGGGTTGGCGGCGAGAGACCCAGTACTTC	CASSSQGWRRETQYF